Listed below are T cell receptor beta chains from one sample, sequenced in a study of blood T cell repertoires in COVID-19. The table came from immunoSEQ multiplex PCR; TCRdb's copy has only in-frame clones and leaves some out. Among 250,000 or so clones listed, roughly four fifths were seen once. Sequencing input: peripheral blood. All receptors come from a man aged 50-59 years with acute or convalescent COVID-19. The CDR3 runs from the conserved cysteine through the conserved F or W. The order of the fields is clone size, D gene, J gene, V gene, CDR3 protein, CDR3 DNA. D genes are given only for firm matches. Size values are once, few and many counts, or a class for expanded clones, and some rows have none.

NA,TRBD1,TRBJ2-2,TRBV7-3,CASSLQGAGELFF,TGTGCCAGCAGCTTACAGGGGGCCGGGGAGCTGTTTTTT
NA,NA,TRBJ1-4,TRBV25-1,CASSEVGREKLFF,TGTGCCAGCAGTGAGGTCGGGAGGGAAAAACTGTTTTTT
few,NA,TRBJ1-5,TRBV4-1,CASSRGDGGRNTEPQHF,TGCGCCAGCAGCCGGGGGGACGGGGGACGCAACACAGAGCCCCAGCATTTT
NA,TRBD2,TRBJ2-7,TRBV5-6,CASSLARTSDTYEQYF,TGTGCCAGCAGCTTGGCGAGGACTAGCGATACCTACGAGCAGTACTTC
NA,NA,TRBJ2-1,TRBV13,CASSLSGSSYNEQFF,TGTGCCAGCAGCCTAAGCGGCAGCTCCTACAATGAGCAGTTCTTC
NA,NA,TRBJ2-2,TRBV20-1,CSARYAGELFF,TGCAGTGCTCGGTACGCCGGGGAGCTGTTTTTT
few,TRBD1,TRBJ1-2,TRBV5-1,CASSFPGTGVDNYGYTF,TGCGCCAGCAGCTTCCCAGGGACAGGAGTCGATAACTATGGCTACACCTTC
NA,NA,TRBJ1-2,TRBV5-5,CASSFTEKYGYTF,TGTGCCAGCAGCTTCACAGAGAAGTATGGCTACACCTTC
NA,TRBD1,TRBJ2-7,TRBV9,CASSVLTGGDEQYF,TGTGCCAGCAGCGTATTGACAGGGGGCGACGAGCAGTACTTC
NA,TRBD2,TRBJ2-5,TRBV25-1,CASSEYRLAGRSATQYF,TGTGCCAGCAGTGAATATCGACTAGCGGGGCGTTCAGCGACCCAGTACTTC
NA,TRBD1,TRBJ1-2,TRBV5-1,CASSLVGADRVSYGYTF,TGCGCCAGCAGCTTGGTGGGGGCGGACAGGGTGAGCTATGGCTACACCTTC
NA,TRBD2,TRBJ2-1,TRBV6-5,CASTTLAGTQNEQFF,TGTGCCAGCACAACTTTAGCGGGGACGCAGAATGAGCAGTTCTTC
NA,NA,TRBJ1-1,TRBV19,CASSLDWRNTEAFF,TGTGCCAGTAGTTTGGACTGGAGGAACACTGAAGCTTTCTTT
NA,TRBD1,TRBJ2-7,TRBV5-1,CASSSGTGEYEQYF,TGCGCCAGCAGCTCCGGGACAGGGGAATACGAGCAGTACTTC
NA,NA,TRBJ1-2,TRBV3-1/TRBV3-2,CASSQEGGGEGYTF,TGTGCCAGCAGCCAAGAAGGGGGGGGCGAGGGCTACACCTTC
once,TRBD1,TRBJ1-1,TRBV19,CASSLQGVTEAFF,TGTGCCAGTAGTCTTCAGGGGGTCACTGAAGCTTTCTTT
NA,NA,TRBJ1-3,TRBV6-5,CASSYSAGKTGNTIYF,TGTGCCAGCAGTTACTCCGCAGGGAAAACTGGAAACACCATATATTTT
NA,NA,TRBJ1-1,TRBV19,CASSQRAGTEAFF,TGTGCCAGTAGTCAACGAGCGGGGACTGAAGCTTTCTTT
NA,TRBD1,TRBJ1-3,TRBV19,CASIRTGAGNTIYF,TGTGCCAGTATCAGGACAGGGGCTGGAAACACCATATATTTT
NA,NA,TRBJ1-2,TRBV6-1,CASSEVPGGVYGYTF,TGTGCCAGCAGTGAAGTTCCGGGTGGCGTATATGGCTACACCTTC
NA,NA,TRBJ1-2,TRBV19,CASSIAGESNYGYTF,TGTGCCAGTAGTATAGCCGGGGAGTCTAACTATGGCTACACCTTC
NA,NA,TRBJ2-5,TRBV5-5,CASSLLQKETQYF,TGTGCCAGCAGCTTGCTACAGAAAGAGACCCAGTACTTC
NA,NA,TRBJ1-5,TRBV10-3,CAISESPGVIGQPQHF,TGTGCCATCAGTGAGTCCCCAGGGGTCATCGGTCAGCCCCAGCATTTT
NA,NA,TRBJ1-1,TRBV9,CASSAGGGPEAFF,TGTGCCAGCAGCGCCGGGGGTGGCCCTGAAGCTTTCTTT
NA,TRBD1,TRBJ1-2,TRBV5-1,CASSLARDRANYGYTF,TGCGCCAGCAGCTTGGCCCGGGACAGGGCTAACTATGGCTACACCTTC
NA,TRBD1,TRBJ1-2,TRBV2,CASSDTGTGLLGYTF,TGTGCCAGCAGTGACACCGGGACAGGTCTCCTTGGCTACACCTTC
NA,TRBD1,TRBJ1-5,TRBV18,CASSRQGGGNQPQHF,TGTGCCAGCTCACGACAGGGGGGTGGCAATCAGCCCCAGCATTTT
NA,TRBD1,TRBJ2-7,TRBV5-1,CASSLATRTGGFYEQYF,TGCGCCAGCAGCTTGGCCACGAGGACAGGGGGCTTTTACGAGCAGTACTTC
NA,NA,TRBJ1-2,TRBV4-1,CASSQDVTRTNYGYTF,TGCGCCAGCAGCCAAGACGTCACACGTACTAACTATGGCTACACCTTC
NA,NA,TRBJ1-1,TRBV25-1,CASSEAGYLKTEAFF,TGTGCCAGCAGTGAAGCGGGGTATTTGAAGACTGAAGCTTTCTTT
NA,NA,TRBJ2-5,TRBV10-2,CASSERISLVKTQYF,TGCGCCAGCAGTGAGCGAATTAGCCTGGTAAAGACCCAGTACTTC
NA,TRBD2,TRBJ2-1,TRBV29-1,CSVSRTRTANEQFF,TGCAGCGTTTCCAGGACTAGGACGGCCAATGAGCAGTTCTTC
NA,TRBD2,TRBJ2-5,TRBV5-5,CASSSGTSGGAQETQYF,TGTGCCAGCAGCTCCGGGACTAGCGGGGGGGCGCAAGAGACCCAGTACTTC
few,NA,TRBJ1-3,TRBV9,CASSVDEASGNTIYF,TGTGCCAGCAGCGTAGATGAGGCATCTGGAAACACCATATATTTT
NA,NA,TRBJ2-2,TRBV3-1/TRBV3-2,CASSQVSGTSRGELFF,TGTGCCAGCAGCCAAGTCTCCGGGACATCTCGCGGGGAGCTGTTTTTT
NA,TRBD1,TRBJ1-1,TRBV19,CASSIAHRGFGTEAFF,TGTGCCAGTAGTATTGCCCACAGGGGTTTTGGGACTGAAGCTTTCTTT
NA,NA,TRBJ2-7,TRBV28,CASSAYRISSYEQYF,TGTGCCAGCAGTGCGTACAGGATAAGCTCCTACGAGCAGTACTTC
few,TRBD1,TRBJ1-1,TRBV11-2,CASSLHRGNTEAFF,TGTGCCAGCAGCCTCCACAGGGGGAACACTGAAGCTTTCTTT
NA,NA,TRBJ1-1,TRBV19,CATLRGTNTEAFF,TGTGCCACCCTGAGGGGGACGAACACTGAAGCTTTCTTT
NA,NA,TRBJ2-1,TRBV10-1,CASKGGQTRQCDEQFF,TGCGCCAGCAAAGGGGGACAAACCCGACAGTGCGATGAGCAGTTCTTC
NA,NA,TRBJ2-2,TRBV6-5,CASSDTGNGELFF,TGTGCCAGCAGCGATACAGGGAACGGGGAGCTGTTTTTT
NA,NA,TRBJ1-3,TRBV18,CASSPRDISGNTIYF,TGTGCCAGCTCACCCCGGGACATCTCTGGAAACACCATATATTTT
once,NA,TRBJ2-7,TRBV7-6,CASSTVQGKVNEQYF,TGTGCCAGCAGCACGGTACAGGGAAAGGTCAACGAGCAGTACTTC
NA,NA,TRBJ1-2,TRBV18,CASSPTGSGYTF,TGTGCCAGCTCACCAACGGGGAGTGGCTACACCTTC
once,TRBD1,TRBJ1-1,TRBV12-3/TRBV12-4,CASSQGQGNFF,TGTGCCAGCAGCCAGGGACAGGGGAACTTCTTT
NA,NA,TRBJ2-7,TRBV4-1,CASSQPGPTYEQYF,TGCGCCAGCAGCCAACCAGGGCCTACCTACGAGCAGTACTTC
NA,NA,TRBJ2-6,TRBV9,CASSVDLERGGSGANVLTF,TGTGCCAGCAGCGTAGACTTGGAAAGGGGCGGCTCTGGGGCCAACGTCCTGACTTTC
NA,NA,TRBJ2-3,TRBV18,CASSPPRVDPQYF,TGTGCCAGCTCACCCCCCAGGGTTGATCCGCAGTATTTT
few,TRBD1,TRBJ1-4,TRBV9,CASSLDRGVEKLFF,TGTGCCAGCAGCCTGGACAGGGGTGTTGAAAAACTGTTTTTT
NA,NA,TRBJ2-7,TRBV12-5,CASGLTSGSSYEQYF,TGTGCTAGTGGTTTGACGTCGGGAAGCTCCTACGAGCAGTACTTC
NA,TRBD1,TRBJ1-6,TRBV5-1,CASSLAPTGVQFAPLHF,TGCGCCAGCAGCTTGGCGCCGACAGGGGTCCAATTTGCACCCCTCCACTTT
NA,NA,TRBJ2-1,TRBV6-1,CASSDRGGTSYNEQFF,TGTGCCAGCAGTGATCGTGGCGGGACCTCCTACAATGAGCAGTTCTTC
few,NA,TRBJ1-3,TRBV9,CASSAGGPTLYTGNTIYF,TGTGCCAGCAGCGCCGGGGGGCCTACCCTTTATACTGGAAACACCATATATTTT
once,TRBD2,TRBJ2-4,TRBV30,CAWASGRRDIQYF,TGTGCCTGGGCTAGCGGGAGAAGGGACATTCAGTACTTC
NA,TRBD1,TRBJ2-7,TRBV25-1,CASSADRESGEQYF,TGTGCCAGCAGTGCGGACAGGGAAAGTGGCGAGCAGTACTTC
NA,TRBD2,TRBJ2-5,TRBV4-2,CASSQEPLAGQETQYF,TGTGCCAGCAGCCAAGAACCACTAGCGGGGCAAGAGACCCAGTACTTC
few,TRBD2,TRBJ2-1,TRBV4-1,CASSPRLAGGSYNEQFF,TGCGCCAGCAGCCCCAGACTAGCGGGAGGGTCCTACAATGAGCAGTTCTTC
NA,TRBD1,TRBJ1-3,TRBV11-2,CASSLVGTAGNTIYF,TGTGCCAGCAGCTTAGTTGGGACAGCTGGAAACACCATATATTTT
NA,NA,TRBJ2-7,TRBV5-1,CASSGDRLPYEQYF,TGCGCCAGCAGTGGTGACAGGCTCCCCTACGAGCAGTACTTC
NA,NA,TRBJ1-2,TRBV5-8,CASSLEADYGYTF,TGTGCCAGCAGCTTGGAGGCGGACTATGGCTACACCTTC